The entry that follows covers one T cell receptor beta chain sequence. Its specificity is not known. Both 60 Vbeta primers and 13 Jbeta primers went into the PCR. Assay: immunoSEQ multiplex PCR; the TCRdb copy retains only in-frame clones and omits some. The sample data list roughly 120,000 clones. These data belong to a study of cytomegalovirus exposure and HLA in healthy donors. Points from the study as a whole: Analyses of presence and absence presupposed an approximately uniform sequencing depth across donors. The authors listed around 150 TCR beta chains as cytomegalovirus-associated. A highly shared variant cluster was judged a likely technical artifact. Later on, an analysis showed TCR association rates differing by HLA locus, with DRB1 the most and HLA-C the fewest.

Trimming left V 5 bases short and J 1 base short, with 15 bases between. This CDR3 has 15 amino acids. Germline CDR1 reads SGHAT; CDR2 reads FQNNGV. V is TRBV11-2 and J is TRBJ2-7; D ambiguous. The specimen sequenced was PBMCs. This TCR derives from a man aged 40-49 years in good health and CMV-seronegative. The CDR3 coding sequence is TGTGCCAGCAGCCCACCACCCGGGTTGTCCTACGAGCAGTACTTC. As protein: CASSPPPGLSYEQYF.